The clone carrying this T cell receptor (beta chain) came up a few times. TCRdb keeps only in-frame clones here, not all; method: immunoSEQ multiplex PCR. Among 150,000 to 200,000 clones listed, around four fifths were seen once. This sample stems from a study of blood T cell repertoires in COVID-19. This TCR came from a woman in her sixties or seventies with COVID-19, enrolled during active disease. What was sequenced was peripheral blood.

The CDR3 coding sequence is TGTGCCTGGAGTGCATCGACAGGGGTAGCCTATAATTCACCCCTCCACTTT. Amino acid sequence: CAWSASTGVAYNSPLHF. The chain is built from TRBV30 and TRBJ1-6, with TRBD1 matching over 8 bases. V was pared by 1 base and J by 2 bases, with 7 bases of the junction left unmatched. Germline V gene sequence: CDR1 GTSNPN, CDR2 SVGIG (reference sequence). The CDR3 length is 17 residues.